This T cell receptor beta chain was obtained from a study of T-cell reconstitution after alpha-beta-depleted transplantation in children. The CDR3 has 13 amino acids. Trimming cost V 8 bases and J 2 bases; bases outside gene matches: 2. Germline CDR1 is MNHEY and CDR2 is SMNVEV (reference sequence). This clonotype has only a few counts. This sample's TCRbeta library carried unique molecular identifier barcodes. TCRdb used MiXCR to reprocess the PCR reads, holding one entry per CDR3 protein. The top ten hold roughly 3.3% of the sample, which has about 540,000 distinct CDR3 sequences, about 17% seen once.

The receptor was isolated from a human donor who donated a stem cell graft to a child with acute lymphoblastic leukemia. This chain joins TRBV27 and TRBJ2-7; 11 positions agree with TRBD1. Source: PBMCs from the stem cell graft donor, taken from the stem cell graft. CDR3 nucleotides: TGTGCCAGCGGGGGACAGGGGGCCTACGAGCAGTACTTC. It codes for CASGGQGAYEQYF.